This T cell receptor (beta chain) was profiled in a study of memory CD4+ T cells and cytomegalovirus serostatus. Study summary: Of the healthy Belgian adults, 8 to 10 were CMV seropositive and around 22 seronegative. General study findings and limits: About 40% of the roughly 160 known CMV-associated TCRbeta sequences appeared in CD4+ memory.

As concerns this clone: Its antigen is still unknown.

The sort gate was single viable CD3+CD4+CD8-CD45RO+ cells for memory CD4+ T cells. Authors' analysis steps: Out-of-frame sequences were removed, leaving about 2,300,000 distinct TCRbeta sequences. Using immunoSEQ multiplex PCR, the repertoire was profiled, and TCRdb retains in-frame clones only, with some absent. Clonal size and the V and J genes are those of that table, whereas D and trimming came from the DNA. The sample shows just under 65,000 clones, roughly three quarters of them seen only once. The ends lost 3 bases at V and 5 bases at J; junction bases unmatched: 6. Germline V gene data show CDR1 as SGHTA and CDR2 as FQGNSA. CDR3 length equals 15 residues.

This receptor was identified in an adult in good health and CMV-seronegative. The J gene is TRBJ2-3, the V gene TRBV7-2, with 9 bases identical to TRBD2. Sequenced material: memory CD4+ T cells from blood. CDR3 protein: CASSLIAGAGDTQYF. DNA for the CDR3: TGTGCCAGCAGCTTGATAGCGGGAGCTGGAGATACGCAGTATTTT.